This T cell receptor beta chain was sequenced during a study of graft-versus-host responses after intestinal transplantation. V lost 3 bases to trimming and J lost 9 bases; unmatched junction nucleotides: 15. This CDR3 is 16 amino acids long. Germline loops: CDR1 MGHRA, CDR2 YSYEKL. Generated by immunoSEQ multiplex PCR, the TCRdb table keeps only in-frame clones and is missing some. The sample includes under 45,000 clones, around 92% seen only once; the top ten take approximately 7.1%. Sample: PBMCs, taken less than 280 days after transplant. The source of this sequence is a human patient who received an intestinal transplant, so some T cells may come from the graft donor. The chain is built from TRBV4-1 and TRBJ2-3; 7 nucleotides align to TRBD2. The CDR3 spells CASSQDTSVVWGTQYF. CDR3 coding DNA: TGCGCCAGCAGCCAGGATACTAGCGTGGTTTGGGGAACGCAGTATTTT.